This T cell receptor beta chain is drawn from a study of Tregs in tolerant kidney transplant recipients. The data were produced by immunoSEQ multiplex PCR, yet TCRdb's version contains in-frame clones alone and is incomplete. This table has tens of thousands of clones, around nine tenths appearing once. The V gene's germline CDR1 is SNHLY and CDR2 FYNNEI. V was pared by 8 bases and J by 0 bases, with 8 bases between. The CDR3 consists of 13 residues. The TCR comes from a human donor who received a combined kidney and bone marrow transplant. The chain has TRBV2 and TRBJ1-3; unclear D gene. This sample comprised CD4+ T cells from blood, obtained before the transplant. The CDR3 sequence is CASGGFSGNTIYF. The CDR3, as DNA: TGTGCCAGCGGCGGCTTCTCTGGAAACACCATATATTTT.